The TCR beta chain under discussion was sequenced for a study of T cell changes during pregnancy in multiple sclerosis. This clone was seen only once. The assay was immunoSEQ multiplex PCR, and TCRdb's table has in-frame clones only and misses some. The sample consists of roughly 40,000 clones, about 94% of them appearing once. Here the sequenced sample was CD4+ T cells from peripheral blood mononuclear cells, taken after pregnancy. The TCR comes from a female donor with multiple sclerosis, enrolled in a pregnancy study.

In nucleotides, the CDR3 is TGTGCCAGCAGCTTAGGGGCACGCTTACAAGAGACCCAGTACTTC. This sequence encodes CASSLGARLQETQYF. The chain has TRBV11-2 and TRBJ2-5, with D hard to call. Germline V gene data show CDR1 as SGHAT and CDR2 as FQNNGV. The CDR3 is 15 residues long. The ends were cut back, 1 base at V and 2 bases at J, with 11 bases in the middle.